Sequencing of this T cell receptor beta chain was carried out in a study of cytomegalovirus exposure and HLA in healthy donors. Though nominally healthy at sampling, donors likely had unrecorded immune exposures. V shed 4 bases, J shed 1 base, and the junction held 13 bases outside the gene matches. CDR1 and CDR2 (germline): SGHRS, YFSETQ. The CDR3 is 18 amino acids. This PCR relied on a set of 60 Vbeta primers and 13 Jbeta primers. The method was immunoSEQ multiplex PCR; TCRdb's version includes in-frame clones alone and lacks a portion of them. This table has about 130,000 clones, around 73% appearing once.

Material for sequencing was PBMCs. The chain is built from TRBV5-1 and TRBJ2-1; TRBD2 agrees at 8 bases. The TCR sequence derives from a man aged 30-40 years in good health and CMV-seropositive. The CDR3 spells CASSPGNSGALSYNEQFF. The CDR3 coding sequence is TGCGCCAGCAGCCCTGGCAATAGCGGGGCACTTTCCTACAATGAGCAGTTCTTC.